A selection of T cell receptor beta chains follows, all from one sample in a study of OX40 agonist ivuxolimab in advanced cancers. Measured with immunoSEQ multiplex PCR; TCRdb has only the in-frame clones, and not every one. The table lists 65,000 to 85,000 clones, more than 70% of them singletons. This specimen consisted of CD4+ or CD8+ T cells sorted from blood, obtained in a trial of the OX40 agonist ivuxolimab. These receptors were taken from an adult with an advanced solid tumor such as melanoma, head and neck, liver or kidney cancer. Both conserved end residues are part of each CDR3. A D gene is named only where the DNA matches it firmly. Clone size appears in some rows only: once, few, many, or a class for an expanded clone.

size: -; J: TRBJ1-2; D: -; V: TRBV5-8; DNA: TGTGCCAGCAGCTTGAGGCGGGTGCCTCTGGGCTACACCTTC; CDR3: CASSLRRVPLGYTF
size: -; J: TRBJ1-5; D: -; V: TRBV19; DNA: TGTGCCAGTAGACCGATCCGGGACGCCGGCAATCAGCCCCAGCATTTT; CDR3: CASRPIRDAGNQPQHF
size: -; J: TRBJ1-5; D: TRBD1; V: TRBV5-8; DNA: TGTGCCAGCAGCCAAGGACAGGGAGACAATCAGCCCCAGCATTTT; CDR3: CASSQGQGDNQPQHF
size: -; J: TRBJ1-1; D: -; V: TRBV29-1; DNA: TGCAGCGTTGGGGAAGCAGTGCGGAACACTGAAGCTTTCTTT; CDR3: CSVGEAVRNTEAFF
size: -; J: TRBJ1-1; D: -; V: TRBV5-1; DNA: TGCGCCAGCAGGACCCAGGGAGGGAACACTGAAGCTTTCTTT; CDR3: CASRTQGGNTEAFF
size: -; J: TRBJ2-7; D: TRBD2; V: TRBV27; DNA: TGTGCCAGCAGACGGGGGGTAAACGAGCAGTACTTC; CDR3: CASRRGVNEQYF
size: -; J: TRBJ1-1; D: -; V: TRBV5-1; DNA: TGCGCCAGCAGCCCTGACCAGATGAACACTGAAGCTTTCTTT; CDR3: CASSPDQMNTEAFF
size: -; J: TRBJ2-5; D: TRBD1; V: TRBV5-6; DNA: TGTGCCAGCAGCCTCGAGGTGACAGGGAACCAAGAGACCCAGTACTTC; CDR3: CASSLEVTGNQETQYF
size: -; J: TRBJ1-1; D: -; V: TRBV7-2; DNA: TGTGCCAGCAGCTTAGAGGGGATGAGGGGAACCCTACGCACTGAAGCTTTCTTT; CDR3: CASSLEGMRGTLRTEAFF
size: -; J: TRBJ1-2; D: -; V: TRBV10-3; DNA: TGTGCCACGACAGAGGGACCCCTTCACACCTTC; CDR3: CATTEGPLHTF
size: -; J: TRBJ2-4; D: -; V: TRBV29-1; DNA: TGCAGCGTGGAAATAGCCAAAAACATTCAGTACTTC; CDR3: CSVEIAKNIQYF
size: -; J: TRBJ1-1; D: -; V: TRBV21-1; DNA: TGTGCCAGCAGCAAATGGGACAGGGCCGTGGACACTGAAGCTTTCTTT; CDR3: CASSKWDRAVDTEAFF
size: -; J: TRBJ1-4; D: -; V: TRBV21-1; DNA: TGTGCCAGCAGCAAAGGTGATGAACAGGGGGCTCCTAATGAAAAACTGTTTTTT; CDR3: CASSKGDEQGAPNEKLFF
size: -; J: TRBJ1-4; D: -; V: TRBV15; DNA: TGTGCCACCAGCAGAGTATCGGGGGCAGGGGAAAAACTGTTTTTT; CDR3: CATSRVSGAGEKLFF
size: -; J: TRBJ2-3; D: TRBD2; V: TRBV5-1; DNA: TGCGCCAGCAGCTTCGGGACTACAAGTCGCACAGATACGCAGTATTTT; CDR3: CASSFGTTSRTDTQYF
size: -; J: TRBJ1-3; D: -; V: TRBV6-6; DNA: TGTGCCAGCAGTTACTCGCACGGGTCGACTGGAAACACCATATATTTT; CDR3: CASSYSHGSTGNTIYF
size: -; J: TRBJ2-3; D: -; V: TRBV6-1; DNA: TGTGCCAGCAGTGAAGCAACAGATACGCAGTATTTT; CDR3: CASSEATDTQYF
size: -; J: TRBJ1-1; D: -; V: TRBV5-1; DNA: TGCGCCAGCAGCTTGGATGGGAGCACTGAAGCTTTCTTT; CDR3: CASSLDGSTEAFF
size: -; J: TRBJ2-3; D: TRBD1; V: TRBV7-9; DNA: TGTGCCAGCAGCTTAGACTCGGGACAGCAAGATACGCAGTATTTT; CDR3: CASSLDSGQQDTQYF
size: -; J: TRBJ1-1; D: -; V: TRBV7-8; DNA: TGTGCCAGCAGCTTAGCCCTGGGACTCCAGAACACTGAAGCTTTCTTT; CDR3: CASSLALGLQNTEAFF
size: -; J: TRBJ2-6; D: -; V: TRBV9; DNA: TGTGCCAGCAGCGTCAGGGGCTCAAGCTCTGGGGCCAACGTCCTGACTTTC; CDR3: CASSVRGSSSGANVLTF
size: few; J: TRBJ2-5; D: -; V: TRBV5-4; DNA: TGTGCCAGCAGCCCTCCAGGACTAACTCAAGAGACCCAGTACTTC; CDR3: CASSPPGLTQETQYF
size: once; J: TRBJ2-7; D: TRBD1; V: TRBV29-1; DNA: TGCAGCGCGACAGGGTCCTACGAGCAGTACTTC; CDR3: CSATGSYEQYF
size: -; J: TRBJ2-7; D: -; V: TRBV9; DNA: TGTGCCAGCAGCGTAGGGACAGCTATCTACGAGCAGTACTTC; CDR3: CASSVGTAIYEQYF
size: -; J: TRBJ1-5; D: TRBD1; V: TRBV15; DNA: TGTGCCACCAGCACCGTAAGGACAGGGACTCAGCCCCAGCATTTT; CDR3: CATSTVRTGTQPQHF
size: -; J: TRBJ1-3; D: -; V: TRBV29-1; DNA: TGCAGCGTTGAAAGGGACTCTGGAAACACCATATATTTT; CDR3: CSVERDSGNTIYF
size: -; J: TRBJ1-5; D: -; V: TRBV28; DNA: TGTGCCAGCAGTTTGTCGGCAGCGAATCAGCCCCAGCATTTT; CDR3: CASSLSAANQPQHF
size: -; J: TRBJ1-3; D: TRBD1; V: TRBV4-2; DNA: TGTGCCAGCAGCCCCCGAGGGGGCGCAGGGACCATATATTTT; CDR3: CASSPRGGAGTIYF
size: -; J: TRBJ1-1; D: -; V: TRBV11-2; DNA: TGTGCCAGCAGCTTAGTTGGCACAACGAACACTGAAGCTTTCTTT; CDR3: CASSLVGTTNTEAFF
size: -; J: TRBJ1-4; D: -; V: TRBV4-1; DNA: TGCGCCAGCAGCCAAGAATGGGATAATGAAAAACTGTTTTTT; CDR3: CASSQEWDNEKLFF
size: -; J: TRBJ2-5; D: -; V: TRBV5-5; DNA: TGTGCCAGCAGCTTGGCCAGGGGCGAGGAGACCCAGTACTTC; CDR3: CASSLARGEETQYF